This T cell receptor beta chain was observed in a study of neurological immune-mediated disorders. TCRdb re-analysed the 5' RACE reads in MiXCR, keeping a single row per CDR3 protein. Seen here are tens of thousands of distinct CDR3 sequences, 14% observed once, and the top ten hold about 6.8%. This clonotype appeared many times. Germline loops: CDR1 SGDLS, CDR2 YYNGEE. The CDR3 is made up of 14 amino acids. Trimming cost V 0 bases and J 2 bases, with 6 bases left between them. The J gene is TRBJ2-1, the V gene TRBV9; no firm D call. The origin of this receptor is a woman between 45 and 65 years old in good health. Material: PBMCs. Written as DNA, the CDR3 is TGTGCCAGCAGCGTAGAGGGTACCTACAATGAGCAGTTCTTC. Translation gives CASSVEGTYNEQFF. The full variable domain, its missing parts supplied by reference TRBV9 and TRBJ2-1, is DSGVTQTPKHLITATGQRVTLRCSPRSGDLSVYWYQQSLDQGLQFLIQYYNGEERAKGNILERFSAQQFPDLHSELNLSSLELGDSALYFCASSVEGTYNEQFFGPGTRLTVL.